These T cell receptor beta chains were read from a single sample in a study of T cell clones after liver transplantation. The data were produced by immunoSEQ multiplex PCR, yet TCRdb's version contains in-frame clones alone and is incomplete. Counted here are over 100,000 clones, 75% to 90% occurring once; the ten biggest clones make up 0.85% to 1%. Sequencing was performed on CD4+ T cells from blood, taken before liver transplant. The receptors originated from a human donor who received a liver transplant. CDR3s include the opening cysteine and the closing phenylalanine or tryptophan. D genes are given only for firm matches. Clone size appears in some rows only: once, few, many, or a class for an expanded clone.

>few|.|TRBV4-2|TRBJ1-2
TGTGCCAGCAGCCAAGCTTTAGGCGGGACCTATGGCTACACCTTC
CASSQALGGTYGYTF
>once|.|TRBV10-3|TRBJ2-1
TGTGCCATCAGGGGGGACTCGAACAATGAGCAGTTCTTC
CAIRGDSNNEQFF
>.|.|TRBV18|TRBJ1-5
TGTGCCAGCCCAGTGGGGCAACCTTCCGATAGCAATCAGCCCCAGCATTTT
CASPVGQPSDSNQPQHF
>.|.|TRBV5-1|TRBJ2-5
TGCGCCAGCAGCTATCCCGGGACTGGAGAAGAGACCCAGTACTTC
CASSYPGTGEETQYF
>few|TRBD1|TRBV29-1|TRBJ1-1
TGCAGCGGCGCGCCCTTGACAGGGGCCACTGAAGCTTTCTTT
CSGAPLTGATEAFF
>.|.|TRBV7-8|TRBJ2-3
TGTGCCAGCAGCGGGCCGGAAGTGGCGACTCCGTATTTT
CASSGPEVATPYF
>.|.|TRBV6-1|TRBJ1-5
TGTGCCACCGCCCCGCAGGGAGTTCAGCCCCAGCATTTT
CATAPQGVQPQHF
>.|.|TRBV7-2|TRBJ1-3
TGTGCCAGCAGCCTAAGGGGGGTCTCAGCGCGAAACACCATATATTTT
CASSLRGVSARNTIYF
>once|TRBD2|TRBV2|TRBJ2-7
TGTGCCAGCAGTTGGGGACTAGGAGACGAGCAGTACTTC
CASSWGLGDEQYF
>.|.|TRBV7-2|TRBJ1-1
TGTGCCAGCAGCCGACTCAGAGGGGAAGCTTTCTTT
CASSRLRGEAFF
>.|TRBD2|TRBV5-1|TRBJ2-7
TGCGCCAGCAGCTTGGCCACTAGCGCGAGCTCCTACGAGCAGTACTTC
CASSLATSASSYEQYF
>.|TRBD2|TRBV7-2|TRBJ2-4
TGTGCCAGCAGCTTAAGCGGGGTACTAGCCAAAAACATTCAGTACTTC
CASSLSGVLAKNIQYF
>few|.|TRBV19|TRBJ1-1
TGTGCCAGTCGCAACTTAGGGGGAACAACCACGGACCACGGGTGGATGAACACTGAAGCTTTCTTT
CASRNLGGTTTDHGWMNTEAFF
>.|.|TRBV29-1|TRBJ2-1
TGCAGCCTGGGCCTCCTGGACAATGAGCAGTTCTTC
CSLGLLDNEQFF
>.|.|TRBV9|TRBJ2-7
TGTGCCAGCAGCGGAGGGAGTGGTCCCTACGAGCAGTACTTC
CASSGGSGPYEQYF
>few|.|TRBV30|TRBJ1-5
TGTGCCTGGAGTCCCAGTTTGGCAGCTCGGCCCCAGCATTTT
CAWSPSLAARPQHF
>.|.|TRBV2|TRBJ2-2
TGTGCCAGCAGTGAAGATAAGGGGACCGGGGAGCTGTTTTTT
CASSEDKGTGELFF
>.|.|TRBV6-5|TRBJ2-2
TGTGCCAGCAGTTACTGGGCGATTCCAACCGGGGAGCTGTTTTTT
CASSYWAIPTGELFF
>.|.|TRBV2|TRBJ1-2
TGTGCCAGCAGTGCCCTGCAGTTCTTTAACTATGGCTACACCTTC
CASSALQFFNYGYTF
>.|.|TRBV19|TRBJ1-1
TGTGCCAGCAGAAGGACATTCGATAGCACTGAAGCTTTCTTT
CASRRTFDSTEAFF
>.|.|TRBV5-1|TRBJ1-1
TGCGCCAGCAGCTTTCAGGGCGGGCCTGAAGCTTTCTTT
CASSFQGGPEAFF
>.|TRBD1|TRBV9|TRBJ2-2
TGTGCCAGCAGCGTGGGACAGGGGATGATCACCGGGGAGCTGTTTTTT
CASSVGQGMITGELFF
>few|.|TRBV4-1|TRBJ1-5
TGCGCCAGCAGCCAAGTTGCGGGGGCAGATAGCAATCAGCCCCAGCATTTT
CASSQVAGADSNQPQHF
>.|.|TRBV6-5|TRBJ2-3
TGTGCCAGCAGTCGGAACCGACAGACCGGTACGCAGTATTTT
CASSRNRQTGTQYF
>.|.|TRBV27|TRBJ2-7
TGTGCCAGCAGCCCGCGGACAGCCTACGAGCAGTACTTC
CASSPRTAYEQYF
>.|TRBD1|TRBV4-3|TRBJ2-4
TGCGCCAGCAGCCAAGATCACGGTCGACAGGGGGCGACCAAAAACATTCAGTACTTC
CASSQDHGRQGATKNIQYF
>.|.|TRBV6-1|TRBJ1-5
TGTGCCAGCAGTCCTTTTGGCGGAAATCAGCCCCAGCATTTT
CASSPFGGNQPQHF
>.|.|TRBV6-5|TRBJ1-1
TGTGCCAGCAGTTACGAAGGCCTTGAAGCTTTCTTT
CASSYEGLEAFF
>few|.|TRBV6-6|TRBJ2-1
TGTGCCAGCAGTTTGAGAGGCTTTCAGTTCTTC
CASSLRGFQFF
>.|.|TRBV7-6|TRBJ2-2
TGTGCCAGCAGCTCGCCCTTACCGCTGGCCGGGGAGCTGTTTTTT
CASSSPLPLAGELFF
>.|TRBD2|TRBV5-4|TRBJ2-5
TGTGCCAGCAGCGTCGGGACTAGCGCCTTCCAAGAGACCCAGTACTTC
CASSVGTSAFQETQYF
>.|.|TRBV2|TRBJ1-2
TGTGCCAGCAGTGTGGGAGCGTTTGGCTACACCTTC
CASSVGAFGYTF
>.|.|TRBV5-1|TRBJ2-3
TGCGCCAGCAGCGAAAGCAATACGCAGTATTTT
CASSESNTQYF
>.|.|TRBV28|TRBJ2-7
TGTGCCAGCAGTCCGCGGACGGGTGTAACCTACGAGCAGTACTTC
CASSPRTGVTYEQYF
>few|.|TRBV2|TRBJ2-3
TGTGCCAGCACAGTTAACCGCGACACAGATACGCAGTATTTT
CASTVNRDTDTQYF
>few|.|TRBV7-9|TRBJ1-2
TGTGCCAGCAGCTCCGCCGGGACCGCGACGACTGGCTACACCTTC
CASSSAGTATTGYTF
>.|.|TRBV18|TRBJ1-1
TGTGCCAGCTCACCATTGAACACTGAAGCTTTCTTT
CASSPLNTEAFF
>.|.|TRBV4-1|TRBJ1-2
TGCGCCAGCAGCCAAGAATCCCAGGGTAGCTATGGCTACACCTTC
CASSQESQGSYGYTF
>few|.|TRBV5-5|TRBJ1-3
TGTGCCAGCAGCTTCTTAAGCTTGACCTTCACACGGAGAAACACCATATATTTT
CASSFLSLTFTRRNTIYF
>.|TRBD1|TRBV18|TRBJ1-3
TGTGCCAGCTCACCCTCCCCGACAGGGACGGGAAACACCATATATTTT
CASSPSPTGTGNTIYF
>.|.|TRBV7-9|TRBJ2-7
TGTGCCAGCAGCCGGGACGACGGGATTTACGAGCAGTACTTC
CASSRDDGIYEQYF
>.|.|TRBV5-1|TRBJ2-5
TGCGCCAGCAGCGTGACTAGGTTGGAGACCCAGTACTTC
CASSVTRLETQYF
>.|.|TRBV23-1|TRBJ1-2
TGCGCCAGCAGTCAATGTCACGGCTACACCTTC
CASSQCHGYTF
>.|TRBD1|TRBV19|TRBJ1-6
TGTGCCAGTAGGGCTACCCGCGCTGGGGACAGTTATAATTCACCCCTCCACTTT
CASRATRAGDSYNSPLHF
>.|.|TRBV18|TRBJ1-5
TGTGCCAGCTCGGAAACAGGGATCCCCTATAGCAATCAGCCCCAGCATTTT
CASSETGIPYSNQPQHF
>.|TRBD1|TRBV11-3|TRBJ2-6
TGTGCCAGCAGCCCCGGGACAGGGCGTTCTGGGGCCAACGTCCTGACTTTC
CASSPGTGRSGANVLTF
>many|.|TRBV7-8|TRBJ1-2
TGTGCCAGCAGCGGGGGCACTAACTATGGCTACACCTTC
CASSGGTNYGYTF
>.|TRBD2|TRBV9|TRBJ2-2
TGTGCCAGCAGCGTGGGGACTAGCGGAACCGGGGAGCTGTTTTTT
CASSVGTSGTGELFF